This T cell receptor (beta chain) originates from a study of T cell repertoires in cytomegalovirus infection. Study-wide context: It can be stated that public TCR beta signatures indicated CMV infection as well as a matching HLA type.

To note about this clonotype: Its specificity is unknown.

Study conclusions and caveats: The ex vivo response was dominated by HLA-C-restricted CMV-specific TCR beta clonotypes.

Trimming shortened V by 4 bases and J by 4 bases, and 14 bases separated the two germline ends. The CDR3 covers 14 residues. Germline V gene lookup returns CDR1 MGHDK and CDR2 SYGVNS. TCRdb re-derived calls from the reads in MiXCR, one entry per CDR3 protein. The data contain hundreds of thousands of distinct CDR3 sequences, roughly a third of them singletons. This specimen consisted of cultured PBMCs, obtained from culture after CMV antigen stimulation. The V call is TRBV25-1, the J call TRBJ2-7; maybe TRBD1 (5 bases). This receptor was identified in a human donor in good health (CMV status not recorded). Some clones in this sample may be carry-over from other donors' samples. This CDR3 reads CASSGNSPGYEQYF. Written as DNA, the CDR3 is TGTGCCAGCAGTGGGAACAGCCCAGGGTACGAGCAGTACTTC.